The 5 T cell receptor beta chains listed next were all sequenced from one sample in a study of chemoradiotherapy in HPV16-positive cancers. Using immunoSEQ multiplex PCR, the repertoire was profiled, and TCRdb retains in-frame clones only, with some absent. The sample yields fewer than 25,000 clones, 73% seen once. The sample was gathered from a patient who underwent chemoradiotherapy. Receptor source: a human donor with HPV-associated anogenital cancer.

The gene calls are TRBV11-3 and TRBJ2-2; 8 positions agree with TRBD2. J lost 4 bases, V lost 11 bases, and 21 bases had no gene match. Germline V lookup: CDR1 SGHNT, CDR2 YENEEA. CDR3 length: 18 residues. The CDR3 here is CASGFSSWRGASTGELFF. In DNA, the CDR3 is TGTGCCTCCGGTTTCTCCTCGTGGCGGGGGGCCTCCACCGGGGAGCTGTTTTTT.

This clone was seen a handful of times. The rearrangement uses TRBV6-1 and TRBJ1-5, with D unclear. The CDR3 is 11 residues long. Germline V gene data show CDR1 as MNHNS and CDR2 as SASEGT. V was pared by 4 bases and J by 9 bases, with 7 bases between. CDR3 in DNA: TGTGCCAGCAGTGCAAGCAGGCCCCAGCATTTT. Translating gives CASSASRPQHF.

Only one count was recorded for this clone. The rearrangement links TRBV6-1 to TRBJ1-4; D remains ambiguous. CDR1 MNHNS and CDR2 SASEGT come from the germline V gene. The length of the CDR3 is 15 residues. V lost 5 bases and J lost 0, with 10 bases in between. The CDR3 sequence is CASSWRASTNEKLFF. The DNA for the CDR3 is TGTGCCAGCAGTTGGAGGGCCTCAACTAATGAAAAACTGTTTTTT.

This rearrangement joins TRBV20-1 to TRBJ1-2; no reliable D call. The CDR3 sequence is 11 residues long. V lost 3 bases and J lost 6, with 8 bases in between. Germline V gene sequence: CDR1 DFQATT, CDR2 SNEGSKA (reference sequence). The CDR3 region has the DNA TGCAGTGCTAGGATACTGGATGGCTACACCTTC. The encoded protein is CSARILDGYTF.

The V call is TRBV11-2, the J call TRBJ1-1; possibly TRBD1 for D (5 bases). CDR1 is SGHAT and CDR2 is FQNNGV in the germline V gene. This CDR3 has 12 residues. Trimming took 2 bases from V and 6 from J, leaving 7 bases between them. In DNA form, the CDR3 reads TGTGCCAGCAGCTTACGGGGGGCTGAAGCTTTCTTT. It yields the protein CASSLRGAEAFF. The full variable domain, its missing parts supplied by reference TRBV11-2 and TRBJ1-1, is EAGVAQSPRYKIIEKRQSVAFWCNPISGHATLYWYQQILGQGPKLLIQFQNNGVVDDSQLPKDRFSAERLKGVDSTLKIQPAKLEDSAVYLCASSLRGAEAFFGQGTRLTVV.